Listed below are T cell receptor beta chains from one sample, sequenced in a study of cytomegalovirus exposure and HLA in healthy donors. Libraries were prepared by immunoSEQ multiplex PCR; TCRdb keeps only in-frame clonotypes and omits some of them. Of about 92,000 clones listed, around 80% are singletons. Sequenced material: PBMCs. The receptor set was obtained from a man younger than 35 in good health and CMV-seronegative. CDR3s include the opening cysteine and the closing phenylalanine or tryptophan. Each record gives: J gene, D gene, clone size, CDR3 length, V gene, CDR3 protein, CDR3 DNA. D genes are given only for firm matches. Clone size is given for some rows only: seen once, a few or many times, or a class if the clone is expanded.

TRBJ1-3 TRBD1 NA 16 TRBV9 CASSGLGQGAGNTIYF TGTGCCAGCAGCGGCCTCGGACAGGGGGCTGGAAACACCATATATTTT
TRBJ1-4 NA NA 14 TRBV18 CASSPTATNEKLFF TGTGCCAGCTCACCAACAGCAACTAATGAAAAACTGTTTTTT
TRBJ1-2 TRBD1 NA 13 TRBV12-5 CASGLLTGYGYTF TGTGCTAGTGGTTTGCTGACAGGGTACGGCTACACCTTC
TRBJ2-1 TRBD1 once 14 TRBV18 CASSGQGEYNEQFF TGTGCCAGCTCCGGACAGGGTGAATACAATGAGCAGTTCTTC
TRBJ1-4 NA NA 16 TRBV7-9 CASSSPRQATNEKLFF TGTGCCAGCAGCTCCCCCCGACAGGCAACTAATGAAAAACTGTTTTTT
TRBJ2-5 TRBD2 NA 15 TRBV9 CASSLAGGLQETQYF TGTGCCAGCAGTTTAGCGGGGGGGCTCCAAGAGACCCAGTACTTC
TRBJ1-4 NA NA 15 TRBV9 CASSLHRDRNEKLFF TGTGCCAGCAGCCTACACAGGGACCGTAATGAAAAACTGTTTTTT
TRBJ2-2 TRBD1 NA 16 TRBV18 CASSPPGQSNTGELFF TGTGCCAGCTCACCACCGGGACAGTCGAACACCGGGGAGCTGTTTTTT
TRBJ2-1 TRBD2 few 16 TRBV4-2 CASSQDPGGSYNEQFF TGTGCCAGCAGCCAAGATCCGGGGGGGTCCTACAATGAGCAGTTCTTC
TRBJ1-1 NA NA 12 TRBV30 CAWRKTGGEAFF TGTGCCTGGAGGAAGACGGGTGGTGAAGCTTTCTTT
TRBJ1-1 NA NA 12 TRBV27 CASRGGWREAFF TGTGCCAGCCGGGGGGGTTGGAGGGAAGCTTTCTTT
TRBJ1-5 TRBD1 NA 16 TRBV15 CATSRDRGQRRQPQHF TGTGCCACCAGCAGAGATAGGGGACAGAGGAGGCAGCCCCAGCATTTT
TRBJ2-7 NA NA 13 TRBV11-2 CASSSWSGYEQYF TGTGCCAGCAGCTCGTGGTCGGGATACGAGCAGTACTTC
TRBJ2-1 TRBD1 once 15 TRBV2 CASIGQGSERNEQFF TGTGCCAGCATCGGACAGGGGAGCGAAAGAAATGAGCAGTTCTTC
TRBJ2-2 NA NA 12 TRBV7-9 CSSSLAYGELFF TGTTCCAGCAGCTTAGCGTACGGGGAGCTGTTTTTT
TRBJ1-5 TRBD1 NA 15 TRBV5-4 CASSSGTGVNQPQHF TGTGCCAGCAGCTCTGGAACAGGGGTCAATCAGCCCCAGCATTTT
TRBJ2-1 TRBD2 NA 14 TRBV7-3 CASSPSGGGNEQFF TGTGCCAGCAGCCCTAGCGGGGGGGGCAATGAGCAGTTCTTC
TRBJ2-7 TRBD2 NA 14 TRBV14 CASSSRGLVVEQYF TGTGCCAGCAGCTCTCGCGGACTAGTTGTGGAGCAGTACTTC
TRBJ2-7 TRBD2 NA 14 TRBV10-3 CAISARGGPNEQYF TGTGCCATCAGTGCTCGGGGGGGGCCCAACGAGCAGTACTTC
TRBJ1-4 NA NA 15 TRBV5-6 CASSLSQAVNEKLFF TGTGCCAGCAGCCTCTCTCAGGCCGTTAATGAAAAACTGTTTTTT
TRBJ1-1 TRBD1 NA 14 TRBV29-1 CSVGGQGPNTEAFF TGCAGCGTGGGCGGACAGGGACCGAACACTGAAGCTTTCTTT
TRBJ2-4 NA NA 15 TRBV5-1 CASSLGYEIENIQYF TGCGCCAGCAGCTTGGGGTACGAGATCGAAAACATTCAGTACTTC
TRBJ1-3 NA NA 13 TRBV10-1 CASIGESGNTIYF TGCGCCAGCATCGGGGAGTCTGGAAACACCATATATTTT
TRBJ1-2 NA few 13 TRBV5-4 CASSLRGALGYTF TGTGCCAGCAGCTTGCGGGGGGCGTTGGGCTACACCTTC
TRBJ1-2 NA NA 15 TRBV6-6 CASSSRERANYGYTF TGTGCCAGCAGTTCCCGGGAGAGGGCGAACTATGGCTACACCTTC
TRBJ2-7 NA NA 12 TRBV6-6 CASSKQANEQYF TGTGCCAGCAGTAAACAGGCGAACGAGCAGTACTTC
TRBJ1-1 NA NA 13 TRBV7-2 CASSLETRQEAFF TGTGCCAGCAGCTTAGAGACGCGACAGGAAGCTTTCTTT
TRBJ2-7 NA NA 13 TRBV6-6 CASTRVGGYEQYF TGTGCCAGCACTCGAGTAGGAGGCTACGAGCAGTACTTC
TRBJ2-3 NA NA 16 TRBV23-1 CASSQSTGMRADTQYF TGCGCCAGCAGTCAATCAACGGGGATGAGGGCAGATACGCAGTATTTT
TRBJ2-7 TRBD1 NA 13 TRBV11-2 CASIDLKGPDREF TGTGCCAGCATCGATCTTAAGGGCCCGGACAGGGAGTTC
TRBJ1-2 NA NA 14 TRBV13 CASSPAFEGHGYTF TGTGCCAGCAGCCCCGCGTTCGAGGGTCATGGCTACACCTTC
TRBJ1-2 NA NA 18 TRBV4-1 CASSQDRHRERVHYGYTF TGCGCCAGCAGCCAAGATAGGCACCGGGAAAGGGTACACTATGGCTACACCTTC
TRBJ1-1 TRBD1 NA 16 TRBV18 CASSPPSGQGNTEAFF TGTGCCAGCTCACCACCGTCGGGACAGGGGAACACTGAAGCTTTCTTT
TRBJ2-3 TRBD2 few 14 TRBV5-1 CASSFGLAVDTQYF TGCGCCAGCAGCTTCGGACTAGCGGTAGATACGCAGTATTTT
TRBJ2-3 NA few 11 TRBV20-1 CSARSTDTQYF TGCAGTGCGAGGAGCACAGATACGCAGTATTTT
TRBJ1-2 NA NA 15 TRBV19 CASSILGSRIHGYTF TGTGCCAGTAGTATACTGGGGAGCCGAATCCATGGCTACACCTTC
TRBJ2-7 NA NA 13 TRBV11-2 CASSLGGGYEQYF TGTGCCAGCAGCTTAGGAGGTGGGTACGAGCAGTACTTC